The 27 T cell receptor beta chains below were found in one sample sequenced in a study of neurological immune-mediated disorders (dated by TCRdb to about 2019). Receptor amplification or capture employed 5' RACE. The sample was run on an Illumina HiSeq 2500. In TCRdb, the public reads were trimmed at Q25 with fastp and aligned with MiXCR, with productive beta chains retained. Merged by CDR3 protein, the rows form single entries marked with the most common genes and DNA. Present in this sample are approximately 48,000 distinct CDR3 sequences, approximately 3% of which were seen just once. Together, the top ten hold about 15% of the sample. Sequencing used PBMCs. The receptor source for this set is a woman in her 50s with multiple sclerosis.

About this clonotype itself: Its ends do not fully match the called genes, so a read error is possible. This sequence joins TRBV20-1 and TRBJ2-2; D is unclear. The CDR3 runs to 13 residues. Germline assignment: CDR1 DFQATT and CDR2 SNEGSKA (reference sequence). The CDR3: CSARGGYTRELFF. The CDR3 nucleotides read TGCAGTGCTAGAGGAGGATACACCCGGGAGCTGTTTTTT.

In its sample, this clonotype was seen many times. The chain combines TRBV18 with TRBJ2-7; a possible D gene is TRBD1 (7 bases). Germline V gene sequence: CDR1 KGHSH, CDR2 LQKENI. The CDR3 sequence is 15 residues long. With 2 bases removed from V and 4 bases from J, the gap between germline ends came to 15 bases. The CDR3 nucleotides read TGTGCCAGCTCACCAGACAGGGAGCGGGCATACGAGCAGTACGTC. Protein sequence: CASSPDRERAYEQYV.

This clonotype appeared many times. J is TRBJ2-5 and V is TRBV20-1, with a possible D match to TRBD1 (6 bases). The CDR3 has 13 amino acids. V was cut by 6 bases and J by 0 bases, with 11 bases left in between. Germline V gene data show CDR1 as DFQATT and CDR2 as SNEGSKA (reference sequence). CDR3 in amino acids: CSAHGQNQETQYF. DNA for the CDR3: TGCAGTGCCCACGGACAGAACCAAGAGACCCAGTACTTC.

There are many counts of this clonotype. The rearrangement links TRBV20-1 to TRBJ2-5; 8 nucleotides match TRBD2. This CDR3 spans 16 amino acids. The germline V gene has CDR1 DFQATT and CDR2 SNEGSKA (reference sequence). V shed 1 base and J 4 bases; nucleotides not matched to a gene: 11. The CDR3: CSARGMPRGGPETQYF. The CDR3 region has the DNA TGCAGTGCTAGAGGCATGCCTCGGGGGGGCCCAGAGACCCAGTACTTC.

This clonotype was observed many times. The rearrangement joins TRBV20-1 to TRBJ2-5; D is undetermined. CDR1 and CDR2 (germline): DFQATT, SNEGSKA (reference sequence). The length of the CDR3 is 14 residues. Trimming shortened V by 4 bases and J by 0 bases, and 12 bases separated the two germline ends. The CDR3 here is CSATGYQYQETQYF. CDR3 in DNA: TGCAGTGCTACGGGCTACCAGTACCAAGAGACCCAGTACTTC.

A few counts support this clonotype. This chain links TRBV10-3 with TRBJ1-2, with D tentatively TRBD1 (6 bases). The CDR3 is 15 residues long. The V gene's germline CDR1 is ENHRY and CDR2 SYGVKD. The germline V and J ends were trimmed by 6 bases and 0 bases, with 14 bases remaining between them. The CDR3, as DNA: TGTGCCATCAGGGACAGCCGTGCAACTAACTATGGCTACACCTTC. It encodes CAIRDSRATNYGYTF.

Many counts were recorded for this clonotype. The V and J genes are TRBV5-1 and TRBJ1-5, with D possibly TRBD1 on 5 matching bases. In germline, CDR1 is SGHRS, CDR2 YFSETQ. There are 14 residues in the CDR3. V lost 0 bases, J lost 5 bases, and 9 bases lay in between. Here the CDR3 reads CASSLGSGDQPQHF. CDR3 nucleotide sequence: TGCGCCAGCAGCTTGGGTTCGGGGGATCAGCCCCAGCATTTT.

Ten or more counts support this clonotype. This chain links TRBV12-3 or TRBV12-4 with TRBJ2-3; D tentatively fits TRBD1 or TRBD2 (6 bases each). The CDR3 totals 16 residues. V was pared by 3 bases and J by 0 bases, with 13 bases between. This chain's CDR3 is CASSFWGALSTDTQYF. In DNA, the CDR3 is TGTGCCAGCAGTTTTTGGGGGGCGCTTAGCACAGATACGCAGTATTTT.

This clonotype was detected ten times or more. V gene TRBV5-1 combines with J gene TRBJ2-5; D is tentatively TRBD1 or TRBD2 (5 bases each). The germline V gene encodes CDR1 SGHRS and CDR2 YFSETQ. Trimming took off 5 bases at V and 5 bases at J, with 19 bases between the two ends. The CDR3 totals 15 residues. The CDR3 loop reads CASSSEGTPLETQYF. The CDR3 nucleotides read TGCGCCAGCAGTTCTGAAGGGACCCCCCTGGAGACCCAGTACTTC.

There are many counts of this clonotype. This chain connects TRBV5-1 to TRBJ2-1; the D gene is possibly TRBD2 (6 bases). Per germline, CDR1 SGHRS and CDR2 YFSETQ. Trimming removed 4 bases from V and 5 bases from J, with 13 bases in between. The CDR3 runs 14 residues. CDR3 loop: CASSPGLPNNEQFF. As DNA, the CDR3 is TGCGCCAGCAGCCCGGGACTTCCTAACAATGAGCAGTTCTTC.

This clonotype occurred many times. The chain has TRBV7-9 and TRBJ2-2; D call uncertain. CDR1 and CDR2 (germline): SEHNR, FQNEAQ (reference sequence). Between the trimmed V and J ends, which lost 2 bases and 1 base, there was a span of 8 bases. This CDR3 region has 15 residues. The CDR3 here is CASSLIVVNTGELFF. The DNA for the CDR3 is TGTGCCAGCAGCTTAATTGTCGTGAACACCGGGGAGCTGTTTTTT. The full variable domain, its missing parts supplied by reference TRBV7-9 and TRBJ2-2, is DTGVSQNPRHKITKRGQNVTFRCDPISEHNRLYWYRQTLGQGPEFLTYFQNEAQLEKSRLLSDRFSAERPKGSFSTLEIQRTEQGDSAMYLCASSLIVVNTGELFFGEGSRLTVL.

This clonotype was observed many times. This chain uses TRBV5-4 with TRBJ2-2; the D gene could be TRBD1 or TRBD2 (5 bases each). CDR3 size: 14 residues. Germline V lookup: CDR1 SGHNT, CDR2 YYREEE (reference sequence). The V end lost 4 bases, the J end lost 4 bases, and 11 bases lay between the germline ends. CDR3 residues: CASSLPGRTGELFF. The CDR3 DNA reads TGTGCCAGCAGCCTTCCGGGGCGCACCGGGGAGCTGTTTTTT. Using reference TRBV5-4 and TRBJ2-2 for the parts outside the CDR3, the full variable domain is ETGVTQSPTHLIKTRGQQVTLRCSSQSGHNTVSWYQQALGQGPQFIFQYYREEENGRGNFPPRFSGLQFPNYSSELNVNALELDDSALYLCASSLPGRTGELFFGEGSRLTVL.

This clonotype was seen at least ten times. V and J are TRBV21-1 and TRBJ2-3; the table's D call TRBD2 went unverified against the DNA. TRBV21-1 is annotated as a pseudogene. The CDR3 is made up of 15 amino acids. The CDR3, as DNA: TGTGCCAGCAGCGCTAGCGGGAGGGCTGGAGATACGCAGTATTTT. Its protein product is CASSASGRAGDTQYF.

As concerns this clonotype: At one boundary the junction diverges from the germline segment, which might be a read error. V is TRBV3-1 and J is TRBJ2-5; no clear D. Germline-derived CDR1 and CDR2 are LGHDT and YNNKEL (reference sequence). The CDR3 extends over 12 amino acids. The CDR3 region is CDSSKDEETQYF. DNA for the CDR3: TGTGACAGCAGCAAAGATGAGGAGACCCAGTACTTC.

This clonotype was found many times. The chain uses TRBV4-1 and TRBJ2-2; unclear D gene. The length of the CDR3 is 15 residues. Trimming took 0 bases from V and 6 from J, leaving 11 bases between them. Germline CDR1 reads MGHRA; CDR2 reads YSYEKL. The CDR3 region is CASSQDRFGSGELFF. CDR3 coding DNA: TGCGCCAGCAGCCAAGATCGGTTTGGGTCCGGGGAGCTGTTTTTT.

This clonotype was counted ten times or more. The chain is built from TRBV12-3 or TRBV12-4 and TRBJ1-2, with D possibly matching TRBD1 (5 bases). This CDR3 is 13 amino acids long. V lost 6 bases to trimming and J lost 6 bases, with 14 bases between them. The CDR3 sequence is CASSQAWGDGYTF. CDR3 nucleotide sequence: TGTGCCAGCAGCCAGGCATGGGGCGATGGCTACACCTTC.

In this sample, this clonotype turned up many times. Written as DNA, the CDR3 is TGTGCCAGCAGCTTAGATAATTCCTATAGGACAGGTGGTAACTATGGCTACACCTTC. Amino acid sequence: CASSLDNSYRTGGNYGYTF. This chain uses TRBV11-2 with TRBJ1-2; 7 bases agree with TRBD1. The ends lost 0 bases at V and 1 base at J; junction bases unmatched: 14. This CDR3 spans 19 amino acids. Germline V gene data show CDR1 as SGHAT and CDR2 as FQNNGV.

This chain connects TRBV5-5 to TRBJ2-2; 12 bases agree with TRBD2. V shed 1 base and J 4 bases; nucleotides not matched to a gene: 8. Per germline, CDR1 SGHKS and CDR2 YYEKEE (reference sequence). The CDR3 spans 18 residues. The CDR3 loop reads CASSLLAGGPGGTGELFF. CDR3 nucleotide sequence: TGTGCCAGCAGCTTGCTAGCGGGGGGGCCTGGGGGCACCGGGGAGCTGTTTTTT.

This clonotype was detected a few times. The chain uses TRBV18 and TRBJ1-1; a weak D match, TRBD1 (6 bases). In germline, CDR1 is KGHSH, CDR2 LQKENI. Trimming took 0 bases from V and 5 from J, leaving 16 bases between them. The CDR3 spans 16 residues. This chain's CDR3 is CASSPPWGLRGTEAFF. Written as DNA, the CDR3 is TGTGCCAGCTCACCACCGTGGGGGTTAAGGGGGACTGAAGCTTTCTTT.

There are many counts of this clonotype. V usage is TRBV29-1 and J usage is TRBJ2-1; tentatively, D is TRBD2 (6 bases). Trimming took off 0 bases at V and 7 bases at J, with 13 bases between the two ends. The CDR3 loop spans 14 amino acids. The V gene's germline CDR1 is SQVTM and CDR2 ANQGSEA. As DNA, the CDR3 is TGCAGCGTTGAAGACGGGCTAGCGCCGAATGAGCAGTTCTTC. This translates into CSVEDGLAPNEQFF.

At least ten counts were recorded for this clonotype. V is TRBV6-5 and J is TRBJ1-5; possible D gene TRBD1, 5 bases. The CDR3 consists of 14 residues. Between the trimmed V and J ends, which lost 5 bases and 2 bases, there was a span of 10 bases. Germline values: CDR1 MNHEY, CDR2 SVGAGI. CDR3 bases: TGTGCCAGCAGTAAAACAGGTCGCAATCAGCCCCAGCATTTT. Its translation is CASSKTGRNQPQHF.

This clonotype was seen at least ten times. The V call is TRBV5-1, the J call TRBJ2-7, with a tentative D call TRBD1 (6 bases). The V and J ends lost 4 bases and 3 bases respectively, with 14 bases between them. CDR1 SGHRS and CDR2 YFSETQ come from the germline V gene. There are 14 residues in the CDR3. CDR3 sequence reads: CASSRGLEIYEQYF. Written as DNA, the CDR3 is TGCGCCAGCAGCAGGGGGTTAGAAATCTACGAGCAGTACTTC.

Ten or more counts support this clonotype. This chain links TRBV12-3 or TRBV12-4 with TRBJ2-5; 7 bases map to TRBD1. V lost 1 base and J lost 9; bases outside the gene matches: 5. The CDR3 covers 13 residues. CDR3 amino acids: CASSLGGQAPQYF. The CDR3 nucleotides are TGTGCCAGCAGTTTAGGAGGACAGGCCCCCCAGTACTTC.

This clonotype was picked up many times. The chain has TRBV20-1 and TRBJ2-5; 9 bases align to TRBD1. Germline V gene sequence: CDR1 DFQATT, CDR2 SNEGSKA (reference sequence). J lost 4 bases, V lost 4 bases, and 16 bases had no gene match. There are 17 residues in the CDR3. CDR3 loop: CSAIPGTGPLILETQYF. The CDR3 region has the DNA TGCAGTGCTATCCCCGGGACAGGGCCCCTCATTTTAGAGACCCAGTACTTC.

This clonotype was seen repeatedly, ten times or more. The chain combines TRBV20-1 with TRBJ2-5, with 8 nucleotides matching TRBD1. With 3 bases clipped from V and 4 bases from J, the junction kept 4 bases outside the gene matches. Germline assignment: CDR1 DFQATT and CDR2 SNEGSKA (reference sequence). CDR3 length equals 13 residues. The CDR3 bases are TGCAGTGCTAGGGCGGACAGGGTAGAGACCCAGTACTTC. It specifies CSARADRVETQYF.

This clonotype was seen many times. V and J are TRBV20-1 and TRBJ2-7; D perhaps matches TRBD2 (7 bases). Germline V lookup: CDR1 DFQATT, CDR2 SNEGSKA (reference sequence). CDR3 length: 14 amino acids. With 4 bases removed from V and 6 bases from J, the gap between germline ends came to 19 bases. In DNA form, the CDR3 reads TGCAGTGCTAATTTAGCAGGCCGGGGGGCCGAGCAGTACTTC. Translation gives CSANLAGRGAEQYF.

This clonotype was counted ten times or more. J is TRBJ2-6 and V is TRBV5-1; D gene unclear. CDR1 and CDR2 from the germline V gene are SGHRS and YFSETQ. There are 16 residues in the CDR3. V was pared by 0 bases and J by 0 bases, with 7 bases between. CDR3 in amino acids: CASSLGLSSGANVLTF. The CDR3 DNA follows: TGCGCCAGCAGCTTGGGGTTGTCCTCTGGGGCCAACGTCCTGACTTTC.